The text below deals with one T cell receptor beta chain. Antigen specificity is unknown. Each single cDNA molecule received a unique molecular identifier. One entry per CDR3 protein, called by TCRdb with MiXCR from the 5' RACE reads. This table has roughly 51,000 distinct CDR3 sequences, more than 6.5% appearing once. The sample comes from a study of early T cells in non-severe SARS-CoV-2 infection. Study-wide background: Chains from this unsorted whole-blood bulk RNA could not be paired. Findings of the study overall: The matching step, a VDJdb search, favored anti-spike CD8 responses and missed private and CD4 specificities.

V was trimmed by 1 base and J by 7 bases, leaving 11 bases between them. CDR3 size: 13 residues. CDR1 and CDR2 (germline): SGHAT, FQNNGV. J is TRBJ2-7 and V is TRBV11-2, with a tentative D call TRBD2 (5 bases). The clonotype originates from an adult who was a healthcare worker with PCR-confirmed SARS-CoV-2 infection or an uninfected control (not recorded which). The sequenced material came from whole blood. CDR3 bases: TGTGCCAGCAGCTTAGGGCCCGGGGTTGAGCAGTACTTC. Protein product: CASSLGPGVEQYF. Combining the CDR3 with reference TRBV11-2 and TRBJ2-7 gives the whole variable domain EAGVAQSPRYKIIEKRQSVAFWCNPISGHATLYWYQQILGQGPKLLIQFQNNGVVDDSQLPKDRFSAERLKGVDSTLKIQPAKLEDSAVYLCASSLGPGVEQYFGPGTRLTVT.